This T cell receptor beta chain was obtained from a study of shared T cell receptors in the human thymus. Germline loops: CDR1 SGHNT, CDR2 YENEEA. The length of the CDR3 is 20 residues. Trimming shortened V by 5 bases and J by 0 bases, and 27 bases separated the two germline ends. TCRdb keeps only in-frame clones here, not all; method: immunoSEQ multiplex PCR. This sample has about 660,000 clones; over 75% occur once, and the top ten carry 0.008% to 0.011%. This sample also belongs to another study, concerning human thymus T cells. That paper notes: From resections taken during corrective heart surgery, the thymus tissue was obtained. Apparent bias marked the V and J gene usage of thymic and blood repertoires. Related research found strongly overlapping thymic repertoires in unrelated individuals.

The TCR originated in a boy younger than two with a congenital heart defect. Source material: thymocytes. The genes are TRBV11-3 and TRBJ2-3; maybe TRBD2 (7 bases). The CDR3 loop is CASSTTPVGGRAPSTDTQYF. The CDR3, as DNA: TGTGCCAGCAGCACGACGCCGGTGGGGGGGCGGGCCCCTAGCACAGATACGCAGTATTTT.